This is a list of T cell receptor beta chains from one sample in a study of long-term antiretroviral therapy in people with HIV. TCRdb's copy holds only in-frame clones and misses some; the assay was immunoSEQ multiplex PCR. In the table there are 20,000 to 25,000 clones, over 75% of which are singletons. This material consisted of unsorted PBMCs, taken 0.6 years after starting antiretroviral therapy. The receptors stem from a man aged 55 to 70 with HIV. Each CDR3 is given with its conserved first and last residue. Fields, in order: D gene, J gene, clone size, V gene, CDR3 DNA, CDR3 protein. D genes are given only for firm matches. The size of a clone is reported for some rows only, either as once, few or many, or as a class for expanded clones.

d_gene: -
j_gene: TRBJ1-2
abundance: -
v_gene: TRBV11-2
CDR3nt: TGTGCCAGCAGCTTAGTGTTAGCGGGGGCATATGGCTACACCTTC
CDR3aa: CASSLVLAGAYGYTF

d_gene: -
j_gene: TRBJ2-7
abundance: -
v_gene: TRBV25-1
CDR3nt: TGTGCCAGCCGGGGCCCCCTAGGGGGGGGCGAGGGCTACGAGCAGTACTTC
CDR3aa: CASRGPLGGGEGYEQYF

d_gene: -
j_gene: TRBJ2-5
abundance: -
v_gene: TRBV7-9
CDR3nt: TGTGCCAGCAGCCCACAAGGGGCACTAAAGACCCAGTACTTC
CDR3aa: CASSPQGALKTQYF

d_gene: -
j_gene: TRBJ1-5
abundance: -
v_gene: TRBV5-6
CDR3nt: TGTGCCAGCAGCTACGGGTGGGGGGACACGGGCAATCAGCCCCAGCATTTT
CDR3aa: CASSYGWGDTGNQPQHF

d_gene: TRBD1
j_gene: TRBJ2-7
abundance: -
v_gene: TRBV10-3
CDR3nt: TGTGCCATCAGGGAGAGTAGCAGACAGGGCAGCTCCTACGAGCAGTACTTC
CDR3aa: CAIRESSRQGSSYEQYF

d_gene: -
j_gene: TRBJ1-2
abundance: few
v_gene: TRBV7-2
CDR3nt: TGTGCCAGCAGCCGACAGGACATCTATGGCTACACCTTC
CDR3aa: CASSRQDIYGYTF

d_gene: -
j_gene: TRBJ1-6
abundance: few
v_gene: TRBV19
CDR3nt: TGTGCCAGTAGTATCGGAATCCTCTCGGATTCACCCCTCCACTTT
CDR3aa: CASSIGILSDSPLHF

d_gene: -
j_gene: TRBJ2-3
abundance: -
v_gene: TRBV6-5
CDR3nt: TGTGCCAGCAGTGACAGAAGAGATACGCAGTATTTT
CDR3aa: CASSDRRDTQYF

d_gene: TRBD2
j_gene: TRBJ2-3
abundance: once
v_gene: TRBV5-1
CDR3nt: TGCGCCAGCAGCAAACTAGCGGGGTCTAACACAGATACGCAGTATTTT
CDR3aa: CASSKLAGSNTDTQYF

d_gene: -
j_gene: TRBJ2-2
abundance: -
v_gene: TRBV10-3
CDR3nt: TGTGCCACCGGGGGCGGGGGGAACACCGGGGAGCTGTTTTTT
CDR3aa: CATGGGGNTGELFF

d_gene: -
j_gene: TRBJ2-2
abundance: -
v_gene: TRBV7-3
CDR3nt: TGTGCCAGCAGTTTACAGGTCACCGGGGAGCTGTTTTTT
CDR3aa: CASSLQVTGELFF

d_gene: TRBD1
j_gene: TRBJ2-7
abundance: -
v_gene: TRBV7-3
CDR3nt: TGTGCCAGCAGCTTAGCGGCAGGGGGCGAGCAGTACTTC
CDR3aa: CASSLAAGGEQYF

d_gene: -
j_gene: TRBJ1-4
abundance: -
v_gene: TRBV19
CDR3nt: TGTGCCAGTAGTATGATGAGGGGGGACGAAAAACTGTTTTTT
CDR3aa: CASSMMRGDEKLFF

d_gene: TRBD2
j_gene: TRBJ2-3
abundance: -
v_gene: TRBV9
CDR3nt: TGTGCCAGCAGCGCCATGGGGGGGACTAGCGGGGGGTACACAGATACGCAGTATTTT
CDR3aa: CASSAMGGTSGGYTDTQYF

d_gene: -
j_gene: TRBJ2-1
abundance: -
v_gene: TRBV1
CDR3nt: TGCACCAGCAGCCAAAGGCGGGGGGGCCTCCCTGACTACAATGAGCAGTTCTTC
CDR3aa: CTSSQRRGGLPDYNEQFF

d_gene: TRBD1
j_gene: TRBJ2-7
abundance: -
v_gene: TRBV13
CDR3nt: TGTGCCAGCAGCGGTACCGGGACAGGGACCTACGAGCAGTACTTC
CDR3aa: CASSGTGTGTYEQYF

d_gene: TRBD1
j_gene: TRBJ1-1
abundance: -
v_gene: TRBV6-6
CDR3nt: TGTGCCAGCAGTTCCAGGACAGGGAACACTGAAGCTTTCTTT
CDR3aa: CASSSRTGNTEAFF

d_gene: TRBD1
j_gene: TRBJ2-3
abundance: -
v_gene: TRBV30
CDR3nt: TGTGCCTGGACACAGGGGCGCACAGATACGCAGTATTTT
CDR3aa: CAWTQGRTDTQYF

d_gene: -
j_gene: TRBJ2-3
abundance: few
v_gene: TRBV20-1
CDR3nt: TGCAGTGCTCCCTATGGTACGCAGTATTTT
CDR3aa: CSAPYGTQYF

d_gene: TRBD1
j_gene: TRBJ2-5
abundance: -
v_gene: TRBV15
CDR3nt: TGTGCCACCAGCAGCTCTACGTCCGGGACAGGGCAAGAGACCCAGTACTTC
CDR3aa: CATSSSTSGTGQETQYF

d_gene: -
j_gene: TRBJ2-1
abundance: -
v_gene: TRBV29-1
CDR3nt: TGCAGCGTTGAAAAGGGAAACAATGAGCAGTTCTTC
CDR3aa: CSVEKGNNEQFF

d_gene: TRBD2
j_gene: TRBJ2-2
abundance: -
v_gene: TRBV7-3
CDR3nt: TGTGCCAGCAGCGTAGCGGGGTCCGGGGAGCTGTTTTTT
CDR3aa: CASSVAGSGELFF

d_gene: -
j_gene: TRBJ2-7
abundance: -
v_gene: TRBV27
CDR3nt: TGTGCCAGAGACCCGACTGGGGACTACGAGCAGTACTTC
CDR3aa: CARDPTGDYEQYF

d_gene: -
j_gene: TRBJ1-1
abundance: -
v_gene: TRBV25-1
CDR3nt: TGTGCCAGCAGTGAATTAGTGAACACTGAAGCTTTCTTT
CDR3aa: CASSELVNTEAFF

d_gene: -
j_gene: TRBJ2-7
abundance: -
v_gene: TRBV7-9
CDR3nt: TGTGCCAGCAGCATAGGGGACATTACCTACGAGCAGTACTTC
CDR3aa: CASSIGDITYEQYF

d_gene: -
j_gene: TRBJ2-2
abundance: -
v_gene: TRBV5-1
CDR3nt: TGCGCCAGCAGCTTGGCCATTGACGGGGGGCGAACCGGGGAGCTGTTTTTT
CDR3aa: CASSLAIDGGRTGELFF

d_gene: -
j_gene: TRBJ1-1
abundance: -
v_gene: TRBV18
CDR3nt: TGTGCCAGCTCACGGGACATTGAGGACACTGAAGCTTTCTTT
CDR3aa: CASSRDIEDTEAFF

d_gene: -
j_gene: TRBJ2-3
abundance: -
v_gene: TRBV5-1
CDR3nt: TGCGCCAGCAGCTTGGAGAGTTCGAGCGGGCGGACAGATACGCAGTATTTT
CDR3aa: CASSLESSSGRTDTQYF

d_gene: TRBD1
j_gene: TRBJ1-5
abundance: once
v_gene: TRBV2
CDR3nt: TGTGCCAGCAGTGAACAGGGGGCAGATCAGCCCCAGCATTTT
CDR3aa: CASSEQGADQPQHF

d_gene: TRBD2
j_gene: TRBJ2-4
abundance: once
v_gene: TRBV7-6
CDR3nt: TGTGCCAGCAGCCCCGGGGCGGGGGGTGATTACATTCAGTACTTC
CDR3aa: CASSPGAGGDYIQYF

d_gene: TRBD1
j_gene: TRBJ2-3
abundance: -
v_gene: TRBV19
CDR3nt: TGTGCCAGTAGCGGGGCGGCAGGGGGAAGCACAGATACGCAGTATTTT
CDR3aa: CASSGAAGGSTDTQYF

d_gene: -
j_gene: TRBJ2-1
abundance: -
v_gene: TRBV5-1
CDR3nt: TGCGCCAGCAGCCCCATTGCGGGCTACAATGAGCAGTTCTTC
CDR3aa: CASSPIAGYNEQFF

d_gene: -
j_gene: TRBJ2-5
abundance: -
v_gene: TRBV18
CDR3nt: TGTGCCAGCTCACCACCAGTTGAAGAGACCCAGTACTTC
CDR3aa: CASSPPVEETQYF

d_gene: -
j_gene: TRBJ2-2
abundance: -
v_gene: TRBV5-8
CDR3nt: TGTGCCAGCAGCCTGGACACCGGGGAGCTGTTTTTT
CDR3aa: CASSLDTGELFF

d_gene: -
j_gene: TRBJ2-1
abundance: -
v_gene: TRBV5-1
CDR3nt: TGCGCCAGCAGCTTGGACCACAATGAGCAGTTCTTC
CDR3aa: CASSLDHNEQFF

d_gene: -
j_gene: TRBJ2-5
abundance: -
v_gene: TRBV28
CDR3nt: TGTAGCAGCAGATTAAGGGGGGGGGCCCAGACCCAGTACTTC
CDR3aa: CSSRLRGGAQTQYF

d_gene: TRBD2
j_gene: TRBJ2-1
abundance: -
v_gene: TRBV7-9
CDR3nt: TGTGCCAGCAGCTCCCTAGCGGGAACTACCTACAATGAGCAGTTCTTC
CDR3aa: CASSSLAGTTYNEQFF

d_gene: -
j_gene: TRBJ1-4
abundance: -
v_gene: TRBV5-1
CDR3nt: TGCGCCAGCAGCCCGAACCCCTGGGGGGACGGAGGCCAAAAACTGTTTTTT
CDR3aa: CASSPNPWGDGGQKLFF

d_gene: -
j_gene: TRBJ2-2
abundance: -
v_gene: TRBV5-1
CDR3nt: TGCGCCAGCAGCTTGGGGGGAGTCACCGGGGAGCTGTTTTTT
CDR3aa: CASSLGGVTGELFF

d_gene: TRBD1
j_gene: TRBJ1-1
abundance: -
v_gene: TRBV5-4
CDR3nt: TGTGCCAGCAGGGCAGACAGGGGGCTTTTGAACACTGAAGCTTTCTTT
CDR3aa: CASRADRGLLNTEAFF

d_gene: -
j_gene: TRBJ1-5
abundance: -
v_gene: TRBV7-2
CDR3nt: TGTGCCAGCAGCTTAGGGGTAATGGGCAATCAGCCCCAGCATTTT
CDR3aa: CASSLGVMGNQPQHF

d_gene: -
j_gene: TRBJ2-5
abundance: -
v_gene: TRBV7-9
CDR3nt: TGTGCCAGCAGGCATTGGGACCAAGAGACCCAGTACTTC
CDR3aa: CASRHWDQETQYF

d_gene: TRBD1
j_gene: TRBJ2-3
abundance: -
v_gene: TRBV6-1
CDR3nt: TGTGCCAGTACCCGACAGGACAGGACAGATACGCAGTATTTT
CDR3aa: CASTRQDRTDTQYF

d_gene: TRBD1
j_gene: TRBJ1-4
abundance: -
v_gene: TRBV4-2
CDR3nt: TGTGCCAGCAGCCAGGGGGACAGGGGGCTCGATGAAAAACTGTTTTTT
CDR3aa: CASSQGDRGLDEKLFF